This T cell receptor (beta chain) was retrieved from a study of response to subunit inactivated influenza vaccine. CDR3 length: 14 amino acids. CDR1 and CDR2 (germline): MNHEY, SVGAGI. V was trimmed by 2 bases and J by 1 base, leaving 5 bases between them. Concerning this clonotype: Its antigen remains unidentified.

Findings of the study overall: Few additional T cells are recruited per seasonal influenza vaccination, authors suggested.

TCRdb processed the RT-PCR reads anew with MiXCR; each CDR3 protein has one entry. The data contain hundreds of thousands of distinct CDR3 sequences, about 14% of them singletons. The genes are TRBV6-5 and TRBJ2-2, with no clear D. Sequenced material: PBMCs from blood, taken roughly 2 weeks before vaccination. The clonotype was recovered from a man in his forties or fifties who received an inactivated influenza vaccine. The CDR3 loop is CASSYNRNTGELFF. In nucleotides, the CDR3 is TGTGCCAGCAGTTACAACAGGAACACCGGGGAGCTGTTTTTT.